What follows are 2 T cell receptor beta chains derived from one specimen sequenced in a study of cytomegalovirus exposure and HLA in healthy donors. PCR used 60 Vbeta primers and 13 Jbeta primers. Assay used: immunoSEQ multiplex PCR; TCRdb lists only in-frame clones, some missing. The table shows around 150,000 clones, with 60% to 85% occurring only once. Sequenced material: PBMCs. Source of these receptors: a woman in her 40s in good health and CMV-seronegative.

The chain uses TRBV6-1 and TRBJ1-6; possible D gene TRBD1, 5 bases. The CDR3 spans 15 residues. Germline V lookup: CDR1 MNHNS, CDR2 SASEGT. The germline V and J ends were trimmed by 4 bases and 5 bases, with 12 bases remaining between them. The CDR3 reads CASSALGGDNSPLHF. The CDR3 DNA sequence: TGTGCCAGCAGTGCTTTAGGAGGGGATAATTCACCCCTCCACTTT.

This clone appeared a few times. J is TRBJ2-7 and V is TRBV5-6; D might be TRBD1 (6 bases). Trimming pared 2 bases from V and 6 bases from J, leaving 12 bases between. The V gene's germline CDR1 is SGHDT and CDR2 YYEEEE. The CDR3 covers 13 residues. The CDR3 loop reads CASSFDRTPEQYF. CDR3 sequence (DNA): TGTGCCAGCAGCTTTGACAGGACTCCCGAGCAGTACTTC.